The present T cell receptor (beta chain) was sequenced within a study of blood T cell repertoires in COVID-19. Study details: Sample material is recorded as cDNA or gDNA derived from T cells, B-cell-depleted T cells, or PBMCs.

V was shortened by 4 bases and J by 0 bases, with 14 bases between the two germline ends. CDR1 SGHRS and CDR2 YFSETQ come from the germline V gene. CDR3 size: 16 residues. As originally analysed: Amplification of reference gene primers was used by the study to estimate nucleated cell counts. Sequenced by immunoSEQ multiplex PCR; TCRdb stores in-frame clones only, minus some. Clone size and the V and J calls come from that table; the DNA yielded D and trimming. Among 250,000 to 300,000 clones listed, approximately 87% were seen once. The sequencing sample was made of peripheral blood. The rearrangement uses TRBV5-1 and TRBJ1-3, with D unresolved. The receptor comes from a man in his 60s who had recovered from COVID-19. CDR3 region: CASSPMLSSSGNTIYF. CDR3 DNA: TGCGCCAGCAGCCCCATGTTGTCGAGCTCTGGAAACACCATATATTTT.